The 26 T cell receptor beta chains listed next were all sequenced from one sample in a study of control samples from healthy donors and cancer patients. TCRdb's copy holds only in-frame clones and misses some; the assay was immunoSEQ multiplex PCR. The profile shows 170,000 or so clones, 85% to 95% of them singletons. The sample was blood. The receptors here all came from a woman between 18 and 29 years old in good health.

Comments on this clone: This sample also contains other DNA sequences that code for the same CDR3. The genes are TRBV7-2 and TRBJ1-1; perhaps TRBD1 as D (6 bases). Germline lookup yields CDR1 SGHTA and CDR2 FQGNSA. The length of the CDR3 is 14 residues. V was clipped by 5 bases and J by 1 base, with 11 bases between them. The CDR3 region has the DNA TGTGCCAGCAGCCTTAAGGGGGGGAACACTGAAGCTTTCTTT. Translated, it gives CASSLKGGNTEAFF.

Of note for this clone: The identical CDR3 is also encoded by other nucleotide sequences in the sample. The chain employs TRBV5-6 and TRBJ1-2; D is unresolved. Between the trimmed V and J ends, which lost 4 bases and 4 bases, there was a span of 11 bases. CDR3 length: 13 amino acids. Looked up from germline, CDR1 is SGHDT and CDR2 is YYEEEE. This CDR3 is CASSPGRTYGYTF. CDR3 nucleotide sequence: TGTGCCAGCAGCCCCGGACGGACCTATGGCTACACCTTC.

The sample holds one count of this clone. The V call is TRBV6-5, the J call TRBJ1-3; possibly TRBD1 for D (6 bases). Germline V gene lookup returns CDR1 MNHEY and CDR2 SVGAGI. Between the trimmed V and J ends, which lost 7 bases and 4 bases, there was a span of 17 bases. The CDR3 has 15 residues. The CDR3 region has the DNA TGTGCCAGCAATTCGATGGGGGGCAAAGGAAACACCATATATTTT. This gives the protein CASNSMGGKGNTIYF.

This chain joins TRBV6-5 and TRBJ1-2; the D gene is possibly TRBD1 (6 bases). CDR3 size: 15 residues. The germline V gene encodes CDR1 MNHEY and CDR2 SVGAGI. Trimming took off 6 bases at V and 4 bases at J, with 18 bases between the two ends. In nucleotides, the CDR3 is TGTGCCAGCAGGGGGAGGGGGGGAGAGAGCTATGGCTACACCTTC. Translating gives CASRGRGGESYGYTF.

Only one count was recorded for this clone. The J gene is TRBJ2-1, the V gene TRBV5-1; D could derive from TRBD1 or TRBD2 (5 bases each). Germline CDR1 is SGHRS and CDR2 is YFSETQ. The CDR3 has 11 amino acids. The V gene lost 4 bases and the J gene lost 8 bases, with 7 bases spanning the gap. The CDR3: CASSRGDEQFF. DNA of the CDR3: TGCGCCAGCAGCAGAGGGGATGAGCAGTTCTTC.

This chain connects TRBV27 to TRBJ2-7; D not certain. The V end lost 3 bases, the J end lost 1 base, and 13 bases lay between the germline ends. This CDR3 has 15 residues. Germline-derived CDR1 and CDR2 are MNHEY and SMNVEV (reference sequence). In DNA form, the CDR3 reads TGTGCCAGCAGTTTCGGCAGCATTTTTTCCTACGAGCAGTACTTC. This codes for CASSFGSIFSYEQYF.

V gene TRBV3-1 (or the pseudogene TRBV3-2) combines with J gene TRBJ1-2; possibly TRBD1 for D (6 bases). Germline assignment: CDR1 LGHDT and CDR2 YNNKEL (reference sequence). Trimming shortened V by 1 base and J by 5 bases, and 11 bases separated the two germline ends. The CDR3 covers 14 residues. The CDR3 region is CASSQGTVPYGYTF. The CDR3 nucleotides are TGTGCCAGCAGCCAAGGGACAGTACCTTATGGCTACACCTTC.

There are a few counts of this clone. The V gene is TRBV10-3, the J gene TRBJ1-2; 8 bases map to TRBD1. This CDR3 has 14 amino acids. V shed 4 bases and J 6 bases; nucleotides not matched to a gene: 7. Germline assignment: CDR1 ENHRY and CDR2 SYGVKD. This chain's CDR3 is CAISARQGSDGYTF. As DNA, the CDR3 is TGTGCCATCAGTGCCCGACAGGGGTCGGATGGCTACACCTTC.

As to this clone: A read error may account for a junction end that differs from germline. The sample has other DNA sequences that encode this CDR3 too. CDR3 nucleotide sequence: TGCGCCAGCAGCCTTTCTAGGACTACAACCTACAATGAGCAGTTCTTC. It translates to CASSLSRTTTYNEQFF. This sequence joins TRBV5-4 and TRBJ2-1; tentatively, D is TRBD2 (6 bases). This CDR3 spans 16 amino acids. Germline lookup yields CDR1 SGHNT and CDR2 YYREEE (reference sequence).

This clone was detected only once. The genes are TRBV19 and TRBJ2-7, with a possible D match to TRBD1 (7 bases). CDR3 length: 14 amino acids. Germline CDR1 LNHDA, CDR2 SQIVND (reference sequence). V gave up 3 bases and J gave up 3 bases, with 12 bases separating them. The CDR3 is CASSIRQGGYEQYF. Here the CDR3 DNA reads TGTGCCAGTAGTATTCGACAGGGAGGCTACGAGCAGTACTTC.

The CDR3 region has the DNA TGTGCCAGCAGTGAAGCGCTGGGGGACTATGGCTACACCTTC. As protein: CASSEALGDYGYTF. The genes are TRBV6-1 and TRBJ1-2, with a possible D match to TRBD1 (5 bases). CDR3 size: 14 residues. Germline V lookup: CDR1 MNHNS, CDR2 SASEGT. V was trimmed by 0 bases and J by 3 bases, leaving 8 bases between them.

The rearrangement uses TRBV7-9 and TRBJ1-2; D possibly corresponds to TRBD1 (6 bases). With 0 bases removed from V and 8 bases from J, the gap between germline ends came to 19 bases. The germline V gene has CDR1 SEHNR and CDR2 FQNEAQ (reference sequence). The CDR3 is made up of 16 amino acids. This chain's CDR3 is CASSLAREDRSWGYTF. The CDR3 DNA reads TGTGCCAGCAGCTTAGCGCGGGAGGACAGATCGTGGGGCTACACCTTC.

This clone occurred once. The CDR3 DNA reads as TGTGCCAGCAGGCGGGAGGAAAATACGCAGTATTTT. Protein product: CASRREENTQYF. The gene calls are TRBV2 and TRBJ2-3; 8 bases map to TRBD2. CDR1 and CDR2 (germline): SNHLY, FYNNEI. V was clipped by 6 bases and J by 7 bases; unmatched bases: 3. The CDR3 has 12 residues.

The CDR3 DNA reads as TGTGCCAGCAGTGAAGCGCTTCAGGTCCACGAGCAGTACTTC. The encoded protein is CASSEALQVHEQYF. J is TRBJ2-7 and V is TRBV6-1; D is ambiguous. CDR1 and CDR2 (germline): MNHNS, SASEGT. V lost 0 bases and J lost 5, with 11 bases in between. The CDR3 is 14 amino acids.

The chain links TRBV7-9 to TRBJ2-1, with D perhaps TRBD2 (6 bases). Per germline, CDR1 SEHNR and CDR2 FQNEAQ (reference sequence). V lost 10 bases to trimming and J lost 0 bases, with 16 bases between them. The CDR3 totals 15 residues. CDR3 in amino acids: CATVSRGYSYNEQFF. In DNA form, the CDR3 reads TGTGCCACTGTGAGTCGGGGGTACTCCTACAATGAGCAGTTCTTC.

This chain connects TRBV21-1 to TRBJ1-5; TRBD1 reflects the table's D call only, with no check against the DNA. TRBV21-1 is a known pseudogene. The CDR3 has 16 amino acids. The CDR3 DNA reads as TGTGCCAGCAGCAAAGGGCCACAGGGGGCGAATCAGCCCCAGCATTTT. Translation: CASSKGPQGANQPQHF.

V is TRBV28 and J is TRBJ2-7, with a possible D match to TRBD2 (7 bases). Germline V gene lookup returns CDR1 MDHEN and CDR2 SYDVKM. V was shortened by 3 bases and J by 3 bases, with 12 bases between the two germline ends. The CDR3 length is 14 residues. CDR3 residues: CASSFGGALYEQYF. The DNA of the CDR3 is TGTGCCAGCAGTTTTGGGGGGGCCCTCTACGAGCAGTACTTC.

In the case of this clone: A much larger clone lies a single base off, so this may be a read error. This sample includes further DNA sequences coding for the same CDR3. The CDR3 DNA is TGTGCCAGCAGCTATGGCTACACCTTC. Protein product: CASSYGYTF. V gene TRBV12-3 or TRBV12-4 combines with J gene TRBJ1-2, with no clear D. The germline V and J ends were trimmed by 6 bases and 4 bases, with 0 bases remaining between them. This CDR3 is built from 9 residues.

The J gene is TRBJ2-7, the V gene TRBV5-4; TRBD2 matches at 10 bases. Germline V lookup: CDR1 SGHNT, CDR2 YYREEE (reference sequence). CDR3 length equals 15 residues. V was clipped by 0 bases and J by 0 bases; unmatched bases: 0. Here the CDR3 DNA reads TGTGCCAGCAGCTTGGTAGCGGGGGGCTCCTACGAGCAGTACTTC. It translates to CASSLVAGGSYEQYF. Combining the CDR3 with reference TRBV5-4 and TRBJ2-7 gives the whole variable domain ETGVTQSPTHLIKTRGQQVTLRCSSQSGHNTVSWYQQALGQGPQFIFQYYREEENGRGNFPPRFSGLQFPNYSSELNVNALELDDSALYLCASSLVAGGSYEQYFGPGTRLTVT.

The chain carries TRBV27 and TRBJ1-6; perhaps TRBD1 as D (6 bases). Germline assignment: CDR1 MNHEY and CDR2 SMNVEV (reference sequence). The length of the CDR3 is 16 residues. Trimming removed 4 bases from V and 5 bases from J, with 15 bases in between. DNA for the CDR3: TGTGCCAGCAGTTGGTCCGGCAGGGGAAATAATTCACCCCTCCACTTT. It yields the protein CASSWSGRGNNSPLHF.

The rearrangement joins TRBV30 to TRBJ2-7; D may be TRBD1 (6 bases). Trimming left V 5 bases short and J 2 bases short, with 16 bases between. The CDR3 length is 14 residues. Germline CDR1 is GTSNPN and CDR2 is SVGIG (reference sequence). The CDR3 sequence: CAWAWTAPPYEQYF. The CDR3 nucleotides are TGTGCCTGGGCTTGGACAGCGCCGCCCTACGAGCAGTACTTC.

The chain is built from TRBV6-4 and TRBJ2-3; 7 positions agree with TRBD2. Trimming at V came to 2 bases and at J to 1 base, leaving 0 bases not matched to a gene. The CDR3 sequence is 14 residues long. CDR1 is MRHNA, CDR2 SNTAGT, per germline. CDR3 in DNA: TGTGCCAGCAGTGACGGGGGGGGCACAGATACGCAGTATTTT. Translating gives CASSDGGGTDTQYF.

A single count supports this clone. This chain connects TRBV5-8 to TRBJ2-3; D is undetermined. Trimming left V 2 bases short and J 2 bases short, with 15 bases between. Looked up from germline, CDR1 is SGHTS and CDR2 is YDEGEE. This CDR3 spans 16 amino acids. The CDR3 reads CASSFIWSDNTDTQYF. CDR3 bases: TGTGCCAGCAGCTTTATATGGTCAGATAACACAGATACGCAGTATTTT.

The V call is TRBV19, the J call TRBJ1-2; 9 bases match TRBD1. With 6 bases clipped from V and 3 bases from J, the junction kept 5 bases outside the gene matches. The V gene's germline CDR1 is LNHDA and CDR2 SQIVND (reference sequence). This CDR3 contains 14 residues. The CDR3: CASRLGQGHYGYTF. CDR3 in DNA: TGTGCCAGTAGGCTGGGACAGGGACACTATGGCTACACCTTC. The full variable domain, rest sourced from reference TRBV19 and TRBJ1-2, is DGGITQSPKYLFRKEGQNVTLSCEQNLNHDAMYWYRQDPGQGLRLIYYSQIVNDFQKGDIAEGYSVSREKKESFPLTVTSAQKNPTAFYLCASRLGQGHYGYTFGSGTRLTVV.

Concerning this clone itself: The sample carries other DNA sequences with the same CDR3. The chain recombines TRBV9 with TRBJ2-7; 7 nucleotides agree with TRBD1. The CDR3 covers 13 residues. V lost 4 bases, J lost 2 bases, and 3 bases stayed unmatched. In germline, CDR1 is SGDLS, CDR2 YYNGEE. CDR3 loop: CASSPTGAYEQYF. As DNA, the CDR3 is TGTGCCAGCAGCCCCACAGGGGCCTACGAGCAGTACTTC.

This clone appeared a single time. The J gene is TRBJ1-5, the V gene TRBV7-8; D perhaps matches TRBD1 (6 bases). Trimming stripped 1 base from V and 4 bases from J, with 11 bases between. Germline CDR1 reads SGHVS; CDR2 reads FQNEAQ. The CDR3 length is 15 residues. CDR3 nucleotides: TGTGCCAGCAGCTTAGGATTCAGGGGTAATCAGCCCCAGCATTTT. Its protein is CASSLGFRGNQPQHF.